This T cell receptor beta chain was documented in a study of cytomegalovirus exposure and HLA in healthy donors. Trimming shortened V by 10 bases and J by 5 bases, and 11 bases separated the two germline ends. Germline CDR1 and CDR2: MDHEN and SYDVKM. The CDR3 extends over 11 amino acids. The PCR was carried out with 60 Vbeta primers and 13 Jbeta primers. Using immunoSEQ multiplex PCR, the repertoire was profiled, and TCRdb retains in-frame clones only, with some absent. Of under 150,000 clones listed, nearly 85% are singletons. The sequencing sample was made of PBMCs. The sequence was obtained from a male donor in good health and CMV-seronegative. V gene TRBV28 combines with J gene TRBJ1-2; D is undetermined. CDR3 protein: CATTTGYGYTF. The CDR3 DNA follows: TGTGCCACAACGACGGGTTATGGCTACACCTTC.